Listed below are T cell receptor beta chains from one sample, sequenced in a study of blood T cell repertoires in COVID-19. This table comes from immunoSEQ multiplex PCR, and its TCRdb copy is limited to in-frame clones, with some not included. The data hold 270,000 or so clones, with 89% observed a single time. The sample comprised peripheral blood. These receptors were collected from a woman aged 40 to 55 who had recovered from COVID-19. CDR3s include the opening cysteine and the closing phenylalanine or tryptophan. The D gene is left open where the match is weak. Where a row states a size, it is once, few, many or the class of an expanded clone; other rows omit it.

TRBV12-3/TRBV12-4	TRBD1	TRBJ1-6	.	CASSDRDRAPLHF	TGTGCCAGCAGTGACCGGGACAGGGCCCCCCTCCACTTT
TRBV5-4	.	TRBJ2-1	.	CASSIPGDEQFF	TGTGCCAGCAGCATTCCCGGGGATGAGCAGTTCTTC
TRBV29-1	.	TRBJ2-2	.	CSVEPGSAGSGELFF	TGCAGCGTTGAACCAGGGTCAGCGGGTTCCGGGGAGCTGTTTTTT
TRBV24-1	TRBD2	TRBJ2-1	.	CATSDPRGAGEQFF	TGTGCCACCAGTGATCCCCGGGGAGCGGGGGAGCAGTTCTTC
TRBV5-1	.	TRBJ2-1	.	CASSLYLSDEQFF	TGCGCCAGCAGCTTGTACCTCTCGGATGAGCAGTTCTTC
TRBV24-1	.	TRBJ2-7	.	CATSDHRSRDEQYF	TGTGCCACCAGTGATCACAGGTCACGGGACGAGCAGTACTTC
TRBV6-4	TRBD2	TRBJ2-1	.	CASSDSHSGASYNEQFF	TGTGCCAGCAGTGACTCCCATAGCGGGGCCTCCTACAATGAGCAGTTCTTC
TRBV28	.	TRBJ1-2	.	CASSYSGSNYGYTF	TGTGCCAGCAGTTATTCCGGGTCGAACTATGGCTACACCTTC
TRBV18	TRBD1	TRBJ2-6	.	CASSPLRDRSSAGANVLTF	TGTGCCAGCTCACCCCTCCGGGACAGATCCTCAGCTGGGGCCAACGTCCTGACTTTC
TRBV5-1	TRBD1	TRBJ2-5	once	CASSPRDRKETQYF	TGCGCCAGCAGTCCCCGGGACAGAAAAGAGACCCAGTACTTC
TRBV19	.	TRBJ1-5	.	CASSMSHQPQHF	TGTGCCAGTAGTATGAGCCATCAGCCCCAGCATTTT
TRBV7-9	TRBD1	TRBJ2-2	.	CASSATRTGGTGELFF	TGTGCCAGCAGCGCGACGAGGACAGGGGGTACCGGGGAGCTGTTTTTT
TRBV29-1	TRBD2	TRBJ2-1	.	CSVVGGGTNEQFF	TGCAGCGTTGTTGGGGGGGGGACGAATGAGCAGTTCTTC
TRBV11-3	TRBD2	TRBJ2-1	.	CASSRRSGGHNEQFF	TGTGCCAGCAGCCGACGGAGCGGGGGCCACAATGAGCAGTTCTTC
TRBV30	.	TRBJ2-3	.	CAWERERTDTQYF	TGTGCCTGGGAGAGGGAGCGCACAGATACGCAGTATTTT
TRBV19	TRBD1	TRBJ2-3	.	CASSIGPGQGPDTQYF	TGTGCCAGTAGTATCGGACCGGGACAGGGCCCAGATACGCAGTATTTT
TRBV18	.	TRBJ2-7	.	CASSPGQRYEQYF	TGTGCCAGCTCACCCGGACAGCGCTACGAGCAGTACTTC
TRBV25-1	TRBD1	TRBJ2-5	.	CASSEERDSLQETQYF	TGTGCCAGCAGTGAAGAGAGGGACAGCCTCCAAGAGACCCAGTACTTC
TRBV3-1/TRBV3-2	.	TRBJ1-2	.	CASSQVFGPLGGVNNYGYTF	TGTGCCAGCAGCCAAGTTTTTGGCCCCTTGGGGGGGGTCAATAACTATGGCTACACCTTC
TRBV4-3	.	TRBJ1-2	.	CASSQGRGGGYTF	TGCGCCAGCAGCCAAGGGCGAGGAGGTGGCTACACCTTC
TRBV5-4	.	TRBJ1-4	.	CASSLVGSTNEKLFF	TGTGCCAGCAGCTTGGTGGGCTCAACTAATGAAAAACTGTTTTTT
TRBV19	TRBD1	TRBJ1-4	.	CASGETGGVGKLFF	TGTGCCAGTGGAGAGACAGGGGGAGTAGGAAAACTGTTTTTT